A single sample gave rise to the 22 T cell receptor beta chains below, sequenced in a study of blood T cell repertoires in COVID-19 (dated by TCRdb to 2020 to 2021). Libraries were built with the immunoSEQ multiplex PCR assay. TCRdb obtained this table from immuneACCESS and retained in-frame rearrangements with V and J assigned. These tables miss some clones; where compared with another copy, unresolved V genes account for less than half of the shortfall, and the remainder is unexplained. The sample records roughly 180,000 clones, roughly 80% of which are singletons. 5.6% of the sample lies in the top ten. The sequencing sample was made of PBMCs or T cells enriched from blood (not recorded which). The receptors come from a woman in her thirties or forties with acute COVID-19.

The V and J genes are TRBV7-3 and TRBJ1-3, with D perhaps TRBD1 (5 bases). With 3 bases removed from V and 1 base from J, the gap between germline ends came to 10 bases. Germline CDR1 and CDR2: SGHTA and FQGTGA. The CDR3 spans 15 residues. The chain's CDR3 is CASSFAGGSGNTIYF. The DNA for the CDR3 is TGTGCCAGCAGCTTCGCCGGGGGATCTGGAAACACCATATATTTT.

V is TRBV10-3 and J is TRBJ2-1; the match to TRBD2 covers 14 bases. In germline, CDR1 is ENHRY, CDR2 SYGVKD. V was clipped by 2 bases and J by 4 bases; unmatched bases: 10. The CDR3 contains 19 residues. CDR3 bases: TGTGCCATCAGTGAGACTTATGGACTAGCGGGAGGTGGGTACAATGAGCAGTTCTTC. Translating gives CAISETYGLAGGGYNEQFF.

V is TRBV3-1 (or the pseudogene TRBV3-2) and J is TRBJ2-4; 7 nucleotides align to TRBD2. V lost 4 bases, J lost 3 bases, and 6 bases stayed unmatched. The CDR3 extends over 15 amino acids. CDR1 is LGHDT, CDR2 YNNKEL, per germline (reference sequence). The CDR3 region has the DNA TGTGCCAGCAGCCGAGCGGGAACCGACAAAAACATTCAGTACTTC. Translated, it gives CASSRAGTDKNIQYF.

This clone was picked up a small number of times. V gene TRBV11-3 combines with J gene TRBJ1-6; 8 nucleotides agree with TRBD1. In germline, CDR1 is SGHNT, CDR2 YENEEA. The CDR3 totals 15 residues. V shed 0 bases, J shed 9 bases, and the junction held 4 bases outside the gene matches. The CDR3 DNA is TGTGCCAGCAGCTTAGATGGGACAGGAGGTTCACCCCTCCACTTT. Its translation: CASSLDGTGGSPLHF. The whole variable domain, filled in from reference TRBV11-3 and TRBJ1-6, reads EAGVVQSPRYKIIEKKQPVAFWCNPISGHNTLYWYLQNLGQGPELLIRYENEEAVDDSQLPKDRFSAERLKGVDSTLKIQPAELGDSAVYLCASSLDGTGGSPLHFGNGTRLTVT.

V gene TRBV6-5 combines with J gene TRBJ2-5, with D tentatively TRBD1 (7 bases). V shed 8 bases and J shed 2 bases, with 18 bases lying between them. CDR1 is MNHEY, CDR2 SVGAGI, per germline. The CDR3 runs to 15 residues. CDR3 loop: CASREYPDRQETQYF. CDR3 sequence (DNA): TGTGCCAGCCGGGAGTACCCGGACAGGCAAGAGACCCAGTACTTC.

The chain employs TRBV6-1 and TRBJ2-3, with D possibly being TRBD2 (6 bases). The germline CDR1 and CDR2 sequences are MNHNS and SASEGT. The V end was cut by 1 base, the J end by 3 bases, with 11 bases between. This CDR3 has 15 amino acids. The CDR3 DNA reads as TGTGCCAGCAGTGAAGTGGGGCGGGGTACAGATACGCAGTATTTT. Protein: CASSEVGRGTDTQYF.

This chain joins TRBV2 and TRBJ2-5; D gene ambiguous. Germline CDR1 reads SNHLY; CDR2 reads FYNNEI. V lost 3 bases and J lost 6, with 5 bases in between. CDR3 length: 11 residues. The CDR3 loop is CASSDGQTQYF. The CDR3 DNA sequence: TGTGCCAGCAGTGATGGGCAGACCCAGTACTTC.

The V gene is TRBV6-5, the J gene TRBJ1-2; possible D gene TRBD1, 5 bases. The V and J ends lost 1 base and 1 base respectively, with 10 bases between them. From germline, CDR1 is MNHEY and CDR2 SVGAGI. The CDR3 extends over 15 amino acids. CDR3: CASSYFRGSNYGYTF. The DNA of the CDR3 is TGTGCCAGCAGTTACTTTCGGGGGAGTAACTATGGCTACACCTTC.

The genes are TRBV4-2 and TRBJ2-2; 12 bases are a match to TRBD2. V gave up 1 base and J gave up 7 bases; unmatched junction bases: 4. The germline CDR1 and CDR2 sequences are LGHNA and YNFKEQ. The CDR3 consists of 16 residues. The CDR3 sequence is CASSQGLAGADGELFF. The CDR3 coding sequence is TGTGCCAGCAGCCAAGGACTAGCGGGAGCGGACGGGGAGCTGTTTTTT.

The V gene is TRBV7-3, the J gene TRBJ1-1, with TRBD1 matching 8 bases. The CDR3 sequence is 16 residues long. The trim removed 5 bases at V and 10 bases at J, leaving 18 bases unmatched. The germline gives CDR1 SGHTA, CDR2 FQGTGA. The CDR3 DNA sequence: TGTGCCAGCAGCCCCCAAGGAGGACAGGGATTATATGGAGCTTTCTTT. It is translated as CASSPQGGQGLYGAFF.

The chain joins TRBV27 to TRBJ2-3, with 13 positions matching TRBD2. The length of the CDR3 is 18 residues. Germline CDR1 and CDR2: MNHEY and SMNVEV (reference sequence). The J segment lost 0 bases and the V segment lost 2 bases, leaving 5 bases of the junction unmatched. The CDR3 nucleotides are TGTGCCAGCAGTTTAAAACTAGCGGGAGGGTATAGCACAGATACGCAGTATTTT. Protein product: CASSLKLAGGYSTDTQYF.

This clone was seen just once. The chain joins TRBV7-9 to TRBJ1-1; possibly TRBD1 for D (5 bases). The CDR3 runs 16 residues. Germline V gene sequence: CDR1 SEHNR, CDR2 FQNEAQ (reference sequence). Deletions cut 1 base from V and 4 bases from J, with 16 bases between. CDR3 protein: CASSLEGRGVSTEAFF. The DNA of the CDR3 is TGTGCCAGCAGCTTAGAGGGTCGGGGGGTGAGCACTGAAGCTTTCTTT.

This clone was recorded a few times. DNA of the CDR3: TGTGCCAGCAGTCCCGGACAGGGGGCGAATGGCTACACCTTC. This gives the protein CASSPGQGANGYTF. This sequence joins TRBV7-2 and TRBJ1-2, with 11 bases fitting TRBD1. The ends lost 6 bases at V and 6 bases at J; junction bases unmatched: 6. The CDR3 is 14 amino acids. Germline CDR1 SGHTA, CDR2 FQGNSA. Based on the CDR3 plus reference TRBV7-2 and TRBJ1-2, the full variable domain is GAGVSQSPSNKVTEKGKDVELRCDPISGHTALYWYRQSLGQGLEFLIYFQGNSAPDKSGLPSDRFSAERTGGSVSTLTIQRTQQEDSAVYLCASSPGQGANGYTFGSGTRLTVV.

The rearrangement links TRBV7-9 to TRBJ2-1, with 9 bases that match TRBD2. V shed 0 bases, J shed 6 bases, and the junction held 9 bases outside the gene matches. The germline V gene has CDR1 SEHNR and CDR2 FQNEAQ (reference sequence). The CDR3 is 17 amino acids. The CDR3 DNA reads TGTGCCAGCAGCTTAGCGGGCGGGAGGGTGTTTGTCAATGAGCAGTTCTTC. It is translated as CASSLAGGRVFVNEQFF.

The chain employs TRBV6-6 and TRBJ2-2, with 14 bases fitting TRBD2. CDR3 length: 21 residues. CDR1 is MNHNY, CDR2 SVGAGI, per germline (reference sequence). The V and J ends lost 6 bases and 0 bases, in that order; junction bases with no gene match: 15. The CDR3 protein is CASRRRRTSGRTTANTGELFF. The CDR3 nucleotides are TGTGCCAGCAGACGACGCCGGACTAGCGGGAGGACCACAGCGAACACCGGGGAGCTGTTTTTT.

The CDR3 reads CASRRTGTDEQFF. CDR3 nucleotide sequence: TGTGCCAGTAGGCGGACAGGGACGGATGAGCAGTTCTTC. The chain carries TRBV19 and TRBJ2-1, with 8 bases that match TRBD1. CDR1 LNHDA and CDR2 SQIVND come from the germline V gene (reference sequence). Germline trimming cut 6 bases from V and 8 bases from J; bases unmatched to any gene: 6. The CDR3 runs to 13 residues.

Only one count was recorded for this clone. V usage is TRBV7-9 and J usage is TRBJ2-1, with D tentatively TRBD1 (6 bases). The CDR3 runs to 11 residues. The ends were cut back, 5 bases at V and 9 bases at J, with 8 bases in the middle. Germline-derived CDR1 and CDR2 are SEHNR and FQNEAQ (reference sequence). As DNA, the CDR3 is TGTGCCAGCAGCGTGACAGGTGAGCAGTTCTTC. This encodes CASSVTGEQFF.

The CDR3 here is CASSPLFALAGNTIYF. The CDR3 nucleotides read TGTGCCAGCAGCCCCCTGTTTGCGTTAGCTGGAAACACCATATATTTT. The chain has TRBV7-2 and TRBJ1-3; D uncertain. The germline CDR1 and CDR2 sequences are SGHTA and FQGNSA. Trimming removed 5 bases from V and 2 bases from J, with 16 bases in between. The CDR3 loop spans 16 amino acids.

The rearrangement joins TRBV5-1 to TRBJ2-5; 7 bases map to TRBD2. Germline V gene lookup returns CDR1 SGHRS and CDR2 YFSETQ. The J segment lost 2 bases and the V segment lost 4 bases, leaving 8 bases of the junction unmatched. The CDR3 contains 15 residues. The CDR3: CASSPTGTTQETQYF. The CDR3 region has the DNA TGCGCCAGCAGCCCGACCGGGACTACTCAAGAGACCCAGTACTTC. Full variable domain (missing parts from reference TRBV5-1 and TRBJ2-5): KAGVTQTPRYLIKTRGQQVTLSCSPISGHRSVSWYQQTPGQGLQFLFEYFSETQRNKGNFPGRFSGRQFSNSRSEMNVSTLELGDSALYLCASSPTGTTQETQYFGPGTRLLVL.

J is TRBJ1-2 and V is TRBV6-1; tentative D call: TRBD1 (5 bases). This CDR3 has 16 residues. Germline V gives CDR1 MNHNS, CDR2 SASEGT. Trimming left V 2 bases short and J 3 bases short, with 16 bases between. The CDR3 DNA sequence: TGTGCCAGCAGTGAAAAGACAGCCCGGGGGGACTATGGCTACACCTTC. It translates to CASSEKTARGDYGYTF.

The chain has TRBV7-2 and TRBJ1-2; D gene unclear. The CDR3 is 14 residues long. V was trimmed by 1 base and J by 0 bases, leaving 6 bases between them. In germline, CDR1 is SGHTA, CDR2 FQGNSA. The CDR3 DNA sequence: TGTGCCAGCAGCTTAGTCGGGGCTAACTATGGCTACACCTTC. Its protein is CASSLVGANYGYTF.

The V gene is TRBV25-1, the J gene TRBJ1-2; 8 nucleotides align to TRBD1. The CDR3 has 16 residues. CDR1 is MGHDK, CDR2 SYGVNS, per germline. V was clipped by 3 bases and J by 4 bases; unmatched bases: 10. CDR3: CASSDSSGGESYGYTF. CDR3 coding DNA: TGTGCCAGCAGTGACTCCTCAGGGGGCGAGTCCTATGGCTACACCTTC.